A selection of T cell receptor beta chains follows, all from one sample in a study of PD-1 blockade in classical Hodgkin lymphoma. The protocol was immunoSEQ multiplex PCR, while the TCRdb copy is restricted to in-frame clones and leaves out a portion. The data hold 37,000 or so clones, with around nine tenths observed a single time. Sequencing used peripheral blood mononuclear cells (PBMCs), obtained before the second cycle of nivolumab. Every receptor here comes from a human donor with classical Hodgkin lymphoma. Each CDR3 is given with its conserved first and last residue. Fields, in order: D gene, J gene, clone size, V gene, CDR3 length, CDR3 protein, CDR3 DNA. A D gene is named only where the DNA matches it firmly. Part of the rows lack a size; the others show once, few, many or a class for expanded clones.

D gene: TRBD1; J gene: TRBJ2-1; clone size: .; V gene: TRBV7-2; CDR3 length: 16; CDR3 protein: CASSLEGQGSWNEQFF; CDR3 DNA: TGTGCCAGCAGCTTAGAGGGACAGGGATCGTGGAATGAGCAGTTCTTC
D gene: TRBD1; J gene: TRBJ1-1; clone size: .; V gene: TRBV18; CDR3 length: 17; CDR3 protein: CASSPEGTGHMNTEAFF; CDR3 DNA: TGTGCCAGCTCACCCGAAGGGACAGGACACATGAACACTGAAGCTTTCTTT
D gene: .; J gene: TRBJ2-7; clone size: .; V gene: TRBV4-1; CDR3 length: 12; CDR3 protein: CASRDQGREQYF; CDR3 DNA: TGCGCCAGCCGAGACCAGGGAAGAGAGCAGTACTTC
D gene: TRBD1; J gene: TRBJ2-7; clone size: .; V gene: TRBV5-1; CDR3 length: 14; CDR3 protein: CASSLVGQGIEQYF; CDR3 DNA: TGCGCCAGCAGCTTGGTGGGACAGGGTATAGAGCAGTACTTC
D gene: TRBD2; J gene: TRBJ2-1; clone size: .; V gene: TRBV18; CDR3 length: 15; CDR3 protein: CASSSGLAGYNEQFF; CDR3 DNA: TGTGCCAGCTCATCCGGACTAGCTGGTTACAATGAGCAGTTCTTC
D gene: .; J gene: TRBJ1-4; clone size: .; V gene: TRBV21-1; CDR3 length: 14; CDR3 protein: CASSIARLGEKLFF; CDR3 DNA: TGTGCCAGCAGCATAGCACGACTAGGGGAAAAACTGTTTTTT
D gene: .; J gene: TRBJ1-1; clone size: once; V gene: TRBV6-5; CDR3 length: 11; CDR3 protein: CASSSKTEAFF; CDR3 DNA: TGTGCCAGCAGTTCGAAGACTGAAGCTTTCTTT
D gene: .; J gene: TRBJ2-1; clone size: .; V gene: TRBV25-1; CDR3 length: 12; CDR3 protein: CASSWGNNEQFF; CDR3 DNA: TGTGCCAGCAGTTGGGGTAACAATGAGCAGTTCTTC
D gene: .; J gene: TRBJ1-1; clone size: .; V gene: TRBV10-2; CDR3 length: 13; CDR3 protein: CASNSGPFTEAFF; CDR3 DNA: TGCGCCAGCAATTCAGGTCCTTTCACTGAAGCTTTCTTT
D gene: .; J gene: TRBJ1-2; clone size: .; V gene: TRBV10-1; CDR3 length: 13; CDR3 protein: CASSVGGNYGYTF; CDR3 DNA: TGCGCCAGCAGTGTAGGGGGGAACTATGGCTACACCTTC
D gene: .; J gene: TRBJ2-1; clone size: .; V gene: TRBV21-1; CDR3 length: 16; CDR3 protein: CASSCRAALSYNEQFF; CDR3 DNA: TGTGCCAGCAGCTGTCGGGCAGCACTCTCCTACAATGAGCAGTTCTTC
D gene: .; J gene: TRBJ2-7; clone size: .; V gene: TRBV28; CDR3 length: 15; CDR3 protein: CASKPFGLSSYEQYF; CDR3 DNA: TGTGCCAGCAAACCCTTCGGCCTCTCGAGCTACGAGCAGTACTTC
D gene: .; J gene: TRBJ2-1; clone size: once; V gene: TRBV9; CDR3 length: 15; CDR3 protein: CASSPNSRAYNEQFF; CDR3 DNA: TGTGCCAGCAGTCCTAACTCGCGGGCCTACAATGAGCAGTTCTTC
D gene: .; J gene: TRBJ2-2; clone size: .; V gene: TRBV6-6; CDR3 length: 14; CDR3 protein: CASSYSQNTGELFF; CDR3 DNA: TGTGCCAGCAGTTACTCACAAAACACCGGGGAGCTGTTTTTT
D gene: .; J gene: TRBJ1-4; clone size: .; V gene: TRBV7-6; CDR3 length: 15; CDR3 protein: CASSSAGTTNEKLFF; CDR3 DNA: TGTGCCAGCAGCTCCGCCGGGACAACTAATGAAAAACTGTTTTTT
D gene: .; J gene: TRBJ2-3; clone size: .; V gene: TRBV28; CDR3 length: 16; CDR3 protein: CASSLYEVKRKDTQYF; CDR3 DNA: TGTGCCAGCAGTTTATATGAGGTTAAGAGGAAGGATACGCAGTATTTT
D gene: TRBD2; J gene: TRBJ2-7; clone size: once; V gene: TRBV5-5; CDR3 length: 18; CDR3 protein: CASSLVGGAGGSFYEQYF; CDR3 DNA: TGTGCCAGCAGCTTGGTCGGGGGAGCGGGGGGATCTTTCTACGAGCAGTACTTC
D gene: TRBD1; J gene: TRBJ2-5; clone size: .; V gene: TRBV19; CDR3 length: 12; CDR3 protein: CASRDRQETQYF; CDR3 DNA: TGTGCCAGCAGGGACAGACAAGAGACCCAGTACTTC
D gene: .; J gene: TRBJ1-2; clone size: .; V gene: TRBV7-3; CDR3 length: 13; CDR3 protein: CASSLEGLYGYTF; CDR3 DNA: TGTGCCAGCAGCTTGGAGGGACTCTATGGCTACACCTTC
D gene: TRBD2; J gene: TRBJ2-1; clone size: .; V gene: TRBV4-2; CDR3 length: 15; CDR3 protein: CASSQDQRDYNEQFF; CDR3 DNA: TGTGCCAGCAGCCAAGACCAGCGGGACTACAATGAGCAGTTCTTC
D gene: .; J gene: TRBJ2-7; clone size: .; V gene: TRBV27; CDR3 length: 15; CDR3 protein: CASSLGPGRVHEQYF; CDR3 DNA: TGTGCCAGCAGTTTAGGCCCCGGAAGGGTACACGAGCAGTACTTC
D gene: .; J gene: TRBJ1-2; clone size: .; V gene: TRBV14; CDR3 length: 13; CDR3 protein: CASSQKNSYGYTF; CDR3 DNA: TGTGCCAGCAGCCAAAAGAACAGCTATGGCTACACCTTC